This section outlines one T cell receptor beta chain sequence together with its context. Germline assignment: CDR1 MDHEN and CDR2 SYDVKM. The V and J ends lost 7 bases and 2 bases respectively, with 18 bases between them. The CDR3 has 16 amino acids. The sample comes from a study of blood T cell repertoires in COVID-19. The wider study: Samples representing acute and convalescent COVID-19 were sourced from the United States, Italy and Spain. PBMCs, B-cell-depleted T cells, or T cells provided the cDNA or gDNA that made up the material.

Individuals aged 18 to 89 years were recruited from some 26 US areas. Recovered Cohort 3 donors showed two negative PCRs, clearance, or symptom resolution. The method was immunoSEQ multiplex PCR; TCRdb's version includes in-frame clones alone and lacks a portion of them. Among a few hundred thousand clones listed, about 90% were seen once. This TCR was sampled from a woman aged 25 to 39 who had recovered from COVID-19. J is TRBJ1-5 and V is TRBV28; perhaps TRBD1 as D (6 bases). The sequenced material came from PBMCs or T cells enriched from blood (not recorded which). In nucleotides, the CDR3 is TGTGCCAGCACTACAACTGGGAAGGGGGGCAATCAGCCCCAGCATTTT. Its translation is CASTTTGKGGNQPQHF.